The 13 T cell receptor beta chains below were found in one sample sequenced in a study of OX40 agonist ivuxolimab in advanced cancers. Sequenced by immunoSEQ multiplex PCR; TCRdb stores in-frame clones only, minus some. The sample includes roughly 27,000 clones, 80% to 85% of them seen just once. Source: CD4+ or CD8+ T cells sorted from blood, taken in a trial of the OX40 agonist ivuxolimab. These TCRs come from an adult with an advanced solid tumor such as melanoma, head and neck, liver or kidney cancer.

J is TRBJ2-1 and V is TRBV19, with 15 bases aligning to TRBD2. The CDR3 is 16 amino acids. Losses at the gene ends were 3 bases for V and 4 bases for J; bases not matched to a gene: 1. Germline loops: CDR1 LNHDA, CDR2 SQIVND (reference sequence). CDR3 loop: CASSIGTSGRYNEQFF. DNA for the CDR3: TGTGCCAGTAGTATTGGGACTAGCGGGAGGTACAATGAGCAGTTCTTC.

CDR3 region: CASSLGQGLAGYTF. In DNA, the CDR3 is TGCGCCAGCAGCTTGGGACAGGGACTTGCTGGCTACACCTTC. V and J are TRBV5-1 and TRBJ1-2, with TRBD1 identical over 7 bases. This CDR3 is built from 14 residues. J gave up 7 bases and V 0 bases, and 6 bases lay outside the gene matches. Germline CDR1 is SGHRS and CDR2 is YFSETQ.

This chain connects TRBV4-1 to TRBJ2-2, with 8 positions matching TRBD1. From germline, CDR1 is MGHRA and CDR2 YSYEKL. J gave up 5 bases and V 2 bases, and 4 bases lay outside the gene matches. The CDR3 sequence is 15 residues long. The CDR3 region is CASSQTQGVTGELFF. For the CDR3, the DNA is TGCGCCAGCAGCCAAACACAGGGGGTGACCGGGGAGCTGTTTTTT.

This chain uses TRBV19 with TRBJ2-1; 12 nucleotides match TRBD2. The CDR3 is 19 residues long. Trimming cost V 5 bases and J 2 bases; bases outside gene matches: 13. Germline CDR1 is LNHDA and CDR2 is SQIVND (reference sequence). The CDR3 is CASSPHPSGRARTYNEQFF. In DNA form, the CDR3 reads TGTGCCAGTAGTCCCCACCCTAGCGGGAGGGCCCGCACCTACAATGAGCAGTTCTTC.

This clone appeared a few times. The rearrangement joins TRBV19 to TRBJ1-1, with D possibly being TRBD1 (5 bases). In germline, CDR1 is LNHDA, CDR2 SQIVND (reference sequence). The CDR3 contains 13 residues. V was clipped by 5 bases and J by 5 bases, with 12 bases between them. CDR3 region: CASSPGGRTEAFF. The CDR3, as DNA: TGTGCCAGTAGTCCGGGGGGGAGGACTGAAGCTTTCTTT.

The CDR3 bases are TGCGCCAGCAGCTTGGGACTAGCGGGGAATTTTCAGTTCTTC. This codes for CASSLGLAGNFQFF. The genes are TRBV5-1 and TRBJ2-1; 11 bases agree with TRBD2. The V segment lost 0 bases and the J segment 13 bases; nucleotides outside the gene matches: 6. This CDR3 has 14 amino acids. Looked up from germline, CDR1 is SGHRS and CDR2 is YFSETQ.

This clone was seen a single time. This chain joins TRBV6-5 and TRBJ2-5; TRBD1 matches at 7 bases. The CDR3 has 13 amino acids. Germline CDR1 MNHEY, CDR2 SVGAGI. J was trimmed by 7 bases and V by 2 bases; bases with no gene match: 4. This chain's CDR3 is CASSYDAGGTQYF. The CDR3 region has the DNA TGTGCCAGCAGTTACGATGCAGGGGGGACCCAGTACTTC.

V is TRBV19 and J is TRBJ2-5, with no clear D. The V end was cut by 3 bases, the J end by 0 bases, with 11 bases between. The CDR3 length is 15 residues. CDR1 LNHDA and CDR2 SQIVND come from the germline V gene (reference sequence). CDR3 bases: TGTGCCAGTAGTATTTGGTTTGGGTACCAAGAGACCCAGTACTTC. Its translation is CASSIWFGYQETQYF.

CDR3 sequence reads: CASSQRTGSYEQYF. DNA of the CDR3: TGTGCCAGCAGCCAGAGGACAGGCTCCTACGAGCAGTACTTC. V usage is TRBV7-6 and J usage is TRBJ2-7; 7 nucleotides align to TRBD1. The V gene end was trimmed by 5 bases and the J gene end by 0 bases; junction bases not matched to a gene: 4. The germline V gene encodes CDR1 SGHVS and CDR2 FNYEAQ. The CDR3 loop spans 14 amino acids.

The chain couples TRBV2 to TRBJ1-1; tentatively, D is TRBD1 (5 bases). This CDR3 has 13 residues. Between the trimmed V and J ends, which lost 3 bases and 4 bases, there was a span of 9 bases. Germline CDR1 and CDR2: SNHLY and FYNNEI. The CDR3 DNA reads TGTGCCAGCAGTGAGGGGGGTAGCACTGAAGCTTTCTTT. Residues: CASSEGGSTEAFF.

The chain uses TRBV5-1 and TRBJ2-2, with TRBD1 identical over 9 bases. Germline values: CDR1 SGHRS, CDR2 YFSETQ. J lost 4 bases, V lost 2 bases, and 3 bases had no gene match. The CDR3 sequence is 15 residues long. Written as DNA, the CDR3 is TGCGCCAGCAGCTTATGGACAGGGGCCACCGGGGAGCTGTTTTTT. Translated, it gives CASSLWTGATGELFF. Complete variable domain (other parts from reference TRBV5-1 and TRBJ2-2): KAGVTQTPRYLIKTRGQQVTLSCSPISGHRSVSWYQQTPGQGLQFLFEYFSETQRNKGNFPGRFSGRQFSNSRSEMNVSTLELGDSALYLCASSLWTGATGELFFGEGSRLTVL.

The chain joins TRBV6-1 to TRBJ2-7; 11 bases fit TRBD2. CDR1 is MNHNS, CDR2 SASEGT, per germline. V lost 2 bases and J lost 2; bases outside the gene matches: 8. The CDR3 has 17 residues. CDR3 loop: CASSETLAGVGTYEQYF. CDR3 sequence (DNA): TGTGCCAGCAGTGAAACACTAGCGGGAGTTGGGACCTACGAGCAGTACTTC.

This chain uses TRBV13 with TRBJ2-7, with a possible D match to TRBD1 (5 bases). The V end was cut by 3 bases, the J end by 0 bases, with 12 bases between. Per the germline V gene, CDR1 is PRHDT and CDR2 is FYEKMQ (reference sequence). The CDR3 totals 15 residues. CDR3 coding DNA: TGTGCCAGCAGCTTGACGACAGAAATCTCCTACGAGCAGTACTTC. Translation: CASSLTTEISYEQYF.